These 22 T cell receptor beta chains originate from one sample sequenced in a study of cytomegalovirus exposure and HLA in healthy donors. Both 60 Vbeta primers and 13 Jbeta primers went into the PCR. Sequencing used immunoSEQ multiplex PCR; TCRdb keeps in-frame clones, though not all of them. Among 100,000 to 150,000 clones, more than 75% were seen once, and the ten largest hold roughly 2%. The sequenced sample was PBMCs. These receptors were taken from a man between 18 and 29 years old in good health and CMV-seronegative.

V usage is TRBV5-1 and J usage is TRBJ1-1; D unclear. The CDR3 covers 14 residues. The germline CDR1 and CDR2 sequences are SGHRS and YFSETQ. The V gene lost 4 bases and the J gene lost 4 bases, with 14 bases spanning the gap. Here the CDR3 reads CASSLGRISTEAFF. CDR3 nucleotide sequence: TGCGCCAGCAGCCTAGGGAGAATCTCCACTGAAGCTTTCTTT.

The chain joins TRBV5-8 to TRBJ1-2; 7 nucleotides match TRBD1. The CDR3 has 16 residues. The germline V gene has CDR1 SGHTS and CDR2 YDEGEE. With 4 bases clipped from V and 0 bases from J, the junction kept 9 bases outside the gene matches. Written as DNA, the CDR3 is TGTGCCAGCAGCCGCGGGACAGCTAGTTCTAACTATGGCTACACCTTC. It specifies CASSRGTASSNYGYTF.

The CDR3 sequence is CASSLSGTGYGYTF. In DNA, the CDR3 is TGTGCCAGCAGCCTCTCCGGGACAGGATATGGCTACACCTTC. This chain connects TRBV5-4 to TRBJ1-2; TRBD1 agrees at 8 bases. J was trimmed by 5 bases and V by 4 bases; bases with no gene match: 7. CDR3 length equals 14 residues. The V gene's germline CDR1 is SGHNT and CDR2 YYREEE (reference sequence).

As DNA, the CDR3 is TGTGCCAGCAGCCCGGAGAATGGCTACACCTTC. It specifies CASSPENGYTF. V gene TRBV21-1 combines with J gene TRBJ1-2. TRBV21-1 is a pseudogene segment. The CDR3 has 11 residues.

The rearrangement uses TRBV30 and TRBJ2-7; a weak D match, TRBD2 (7 bases). V was shortened by 0 bases and J by 3 bases, with 12 bases between the two germline ends. Germline V gives CDR1 GTSNPN, CDR2 SVGIG (reference sequence). The CDR3 covers 14 residues. The CDR3 sequence is CAWSVGGAGYEQYF. CDR3 coding DNA: TGTGCCTGGAGTGTGGGGGGGGCGGGCTACGAGCAGTACTTC.

This chain uses TRBV18 with TRBJ2-1, with 10 bases fitting TRBD1. The V segment lost 4 bases and the J segment 4 bases; nucleotides outside the gene matches: 4. There are 15 residues in the CDR3. Germline V gene lookup returns CDR1 KGHSH and CDR2 LQKENI. The CDR3 sequence is CASSQRDRGYNEQFF. CDR3 nucleotides: TGTGCCAGCTCACAACGGGACAGGGGATACAATGAGCAGTTCTTC. The variable domain in full, completed from reference TRBV18 and TRBJ2-1, reads NAGVMQNPRHLVRRRGQEARLRCSPMKGHSHVYWYRQLPEEGLKFMVYLQKENIIDESGMPKERFSAEFPKEGPSILRIQQVVRGDSAAYFCASSQRDRGYNEQFFGPGTRLTVL.

The V and J genes are TRBV6-6 and TRBJ1-2; TRBD1 aligns across 7 bases. Per the germline V gene, CDR1 is MNHNY and CDR2 is SVGAGI (reference sequence). Trimming cost V 5 bases and J 4 bases; bases outside gene matches: 7. This CDR3 region has 14 residues. This chain's CDR3 is CASSGGTVSYGYTF. CDR3 coding DNA: TGTGCCAGCAGTGGGGGGACAGTCTCCTATGGCTACACCTTC.

The chain combines TRBV7-8 with TRBJ2-1; 12 nucleotides agree with TRBD1. Germline V lookup: CDR1 SGHVS, CDR2 FQNEAQ. CDR3 length: 17 amino acids. The V segment lost 5 bases and the J segment 0 bases; nucleotides outside the gene matches: 5. CDR3 amino acids: CASSRMGQGASYNEQFF. CDR3 nucleotide sequence: TGTGCCAGCAGCAGAATGGGACAGGGGGCCTCCTACAATGAGCAGTTCTTC. Using reference TRBV7-8 and TRBJ2-1 for the parts outside the CDR3, the full variable domain is GAGVSQSPRYKVAKRGQDVALRCDPISGHVSLFWYQQALGQGPEFLTYFQNEAQLDKSGLPSDRFFAERPEGSVSTLKIQRTQQEDSAVYLCASSRMGQGASYNEQFFGPGTRLTVL.

The chain links TRBV18 to TRBJ1-3; D is unclear. The CDR3 runs to 15 residues. CDR1 is KGHSH and CDR2 is LQKENI in the germline V gene. V gave up 2 bases and J gave up 4 bases, with 12 bases separating them. The CDR3 DNA reads TGTGCCAGCTCACCAACCCCAGAACTAGGAAACACCATATATTTT. Encoded protein: CASSPTPELGNTIYF.

The chain recombines TRBV29-1 with TRBJ1-2; D unresolved. The CDR3 sequence is 14 residues long. V dropped 4 bases and J dropped 7 bases, with 19 bases sitting between them. CDR1 and CDR2 from the germline V gene are SQVTM and ANQGSEA. CDR3 DNA: TGCAGCGTTGCCGACAACTCGGCCGGCGTTGGCTACACCTTC. Translated, it gives CSVADNSAGVGYTF.

V usage is TRBV6-1 and J usage is TRBJ2-1, with 15 bases identical to TRBD2. The V and J ends lost 1 base and 3 bases, in that order; junction bases with no gene match: 4. The CDR3 covers 18 residues. CDR1 is MNHNS and CDR2 is SASEGT in the germline V gene. In DNA form, the CDR3 reads TGTGCCAGCAGTGAAGAAGGACTAGCGGGGGGGCTCTACAATGAGCAGTTCTTC. Protein sequence: CASSEEGLAGGLYNEQFF.

The chain carries TRBV19 and TRBJ1-1, with a weak D call TRBD1 (6 bases). Trimming removed 7 bases at V and 1 base at J, with 19 bases between. Germline lookup yields CDR1 LNHDA and CDR2 SQIVND (reference sequence). This CDR3 has 16 amino acids. DNA of the CDR3: TGTGCCAGTACCGACGGGGGGCGCGGTCAGAACACTGAAGCTTTCTTT. The encoded protein is CASTDGGRGQNTEAFF.

This chain uses TRBV5-6 with TRBJ2-7, with D possibly TRBD1 on 5 matching bases. The length of the CDR3 is 13 residues. From germline, CDR1 is SGHDT and CDR2 YYEEEE. The V end was cut by 1 base, the J end by 4 bases, with 9 bases between. DNA of the CDR3: TGTGCCAGCAGCTTGAGGGCAGGGTACGAGCAGTACTTC. This codes for CASSLRAGYEQYF.

The V call is TRBV27, the J call TRBJ2-5, with D perhaps matching TRBD2 (5 bases). The CDR3 runs 14 residues. Germline V gene data show CDR1 as MNHEY and CDR2 as SMNVEV (reference sequence). V lost 1 base and J lost 4, with 10 bases in between. CDR3: CASSLFRGGETQYF. CDR3 nucleotides: TGTGCCAGCAGTTTATTTCGGGGTGGAGAGACCCAGTACTTC.

This clone was observed once. Written as DNA, the CDR3 is TGTGCCAGCAGCCCTAGGGACAGACCTAACACCGGGGAGCTGTTTTTT. This translates into CASSPRDRPNTGELFF. The gene calls are TRBV7-9 and TRBJ2-2, with 7 bases aligning to TRBD1. The CDR3 is 16 residues long. CDR1 SEHNR and CDR2 FQNEAQ come from the germline V gene (reference sequence). With V trimmed by 5 bases and J by 2 bases, 8 bases remained unmatched.

The chain is built from TRBV4-1 and TRBJ2-5; D might be TRBD1 (6 bases). Between the trimmed V and J ends, which lost 3 bases and 1 base, there was a span of 12 bases. From germline, CDR1 is MGHRA and CDR2 YSYEKL. CDR3 length: 15 amino acids. DNA for the CDR3: TGCGCCAGCAGCCACCCCGGACAGCCCCAAGAGACCCAGTACTTC. Encoded protein: CASSHPGQPQETQYF.

V usage is TRBV5-1 and J usage is TRBJ2-1; 11 bases align to TRBD2. The CDR3 has 15 amino acids. The V and J ends lost 4 bases and 8 bases, in that order; junction bases with no gene match: 8. Germline V gene sequence: CDR1 SGHRS, CDR2 YFSETQ. The CDR3 region has the DNA TGCGCCAGCAGCCTTAGCGGGGGGGCGGCCGATGAGCAGTTCTTC. This translates into CASSLSGGAADEQFF.

The chain links TRBV4-3 to TRBJ2-7; the D gene is possibly TRBD1 (5 bases). Deletions cut 0 bases from V and 0 bases from J, with 9 bases between. The CDR3 is made up of 15 amino acids. Germline assignment: CDR1 LGHNA and CDR2 YSLEER. CDR3 loop: CASSQEPDSSYEQYF. The CDR3 region has the DNA TGCGCCAGCAGCCAAGAACCAGACAGCTCCTACGAGCAGTACTTC.

The V and J genes are TRBV10-1 and TRBJ1-1, with D possibly matching TRBD1 (5 bases). Germline CDR1 WNHNN, CDR2 SYGVQD (reference sequence). This CDR3 spans 13 amino acids. V lost 6 bases and J 6 bases, leaving 14 bases between the germline ends. The CDR3 DNA is TGCGCCAGCAGCGAGATCGACAGCTCTGAAGCTTTCTTT. Amino acid sequence: CASSEIDSSEAFF.

The chain is built from TRBV5-8 and TRBJ1-1; D unclear. The CDR3 spans 13 residues. Germline CDR1 SGHTS, CDR2 YDEGEE. V lost 0 bases, J lost 1 base, and 4 bases lay in between. CDR3 protein: CASSLGANTEAFF. For the CDR3, the DNA is TGTGCCAGCAGCTTGGGGGCGAACACTGAAGCTTTCTTT.

V usage is TRBV2 and J usage is TRBJ2-5; TRBD2 agrees at 7 bases. The J segment lost 4 bases and the V segment lost 4 bases, leaving 6 bases of the junction unmatched. Per the germline V gene, CDR1 is SNHLY and CDR2 is FYNNEI. The CDR3 totals 14 residues. The CDR3 DNA reads TGTGCCAGCAGTGCGGCTCCGGGAGGAGAGACCCAGTACTTC. It codes for CASSAAPGGETQYF. Filled out from reference TRBV2 and TRBJ2-5, the complete variable domain reads EPEVTQTPSHQVTQMGQEVILRCVPISNHLYFYWYRQILGQKVEFLVSFYNNEISEKSEIFDDQFSVERPDGSNFTLKIRSTKLEDSAMYFCASSAAPGGETQYFGPGTRLLVL.

This rearrangement joins TRBV9 to TRBJ1-3, with TRBD1 identical over 10 bases. CDR1 and CDR2 from the germline V gene are SGDLS and YYNGEE. Trimming at V came to 4 bases and at J to 4 bases, leaving 14 bases not matched to a gene. This CDR3 comprises 18 residues. The CDR3 sequence is CASSRSGTGEQGGNTIYF. DNA of the CDR3: TGTGCCAGCAGCCGTTCGGGGACAGGGGAACAAGGGGGAAACACCATATATTTT.